A selection of T cell receptor beta chains follows, all from one sample in a study of cytomegalovirus exposure and HLA in healthy donors. Measured with immunoSEQ multiplex PCR; TCRdb has only the in-frame clones, and not every one. This sample yields about 120,000 clones, of which over 75% are seen a single time; approximately 5% belongs to the top ten. Specimen: PBMCs. The receptors come from a woman aged 25-40 years in good health and CMV-seropositive. The CDR3 runs from the conserved cysteine through the conserved F or W. The D gene is left open where the match is weak. Not every row has a clone size; where given, it reads once, few, many or a size class.

TRBD1 TRBJ1-2 . TRBV25-1 CASQDRGYGYTF TGTGCCAGCCAGGACAGGGGCTATGGCTACACCTTC
TRBD2 TRBJ2-1 . TRBV10-2 CASSERSGGAGEQFF TGCGCCAGCAGTGAGCGGAGCGGGGGGGCCGGTGAGCAGTTCTTC
TRBD2 TRBJ2-7 few TRBV9 CASSPLSSGGEQYF TGTGCCAGCAGCCCACTTTCCTCGGGGGGCGAGCAGTACTTC
. TRBJ1-2 . TRBV27 CASYPNPQGGYTF TGTGCCAGCTACCCTAATCCGCAGGGTGGCTACACCTTC
TRBD2 TRBJ2-7 . TRBV5-5 CAWGGAYEQYF TGTGCGTGGGGGGGGGCCTACGAGCAGTACTTC
TRBD1 TRBJ2-2 . TRBV5-6 CASSQGDRGTGELFF TGTGCCAGCAGCCAGGGGGACAGGGGCACCGGGGAGCTGTTTTTT
TRBD1 TRBJ1-3 . TRBV18 CASSLDRAGNTIYF TGTGCCAGCTCATTGGACAGGGCTGGAAACACCATATATTTT
. TRBJ1-4 few TRBV19 CASSIAGDGDEKLFF TGTGCCAGTAGTATAGCGGGGGACGGGGATGAAAAACTGTTTTTT
. TRBJ2-1 . TRBV27 CASSPPLAQRHNEQFF TGTGCCAGCAGTCCCCCGCTAGCACAAAGACACAATGAGCAGTTCTTC
. TRBJ1-2 . TRBV18 CASSPAGVKQYGYTF TGTGCCAGCTCACCAGCAGGGGTAAAGCAGTATGGCTACACCTTC
. TRBJ1-5 . TRBV7-8 CASSLSGTHPGNQPQHF TGTGCCAGCAGCTTATCCGGGACACACCCCGGGAATCAGCCCCAGCATTTT
TRBD1 TRBJ1-5 . TRBV13 CASSSAGTGGYSNQPQHF TGTGCCAGCAGCTCCGCAGGGACAGGGGGCTATAGCAATCAGCCCCAGCATTTT
TRBD1 TRBJ1-1 . TRBV11-2 CASSPTGVTEAFF TGTGCCAGCAGCCCCACAGGGGTGACTGAAGCTTTCTTT
. TRBJ1-1 . TRBV7-9 CARNQVNTEAFF TGTGCCAGGAATCAGGTGAACACTGAAGCTTTCTTT
TRBD1 TRBJ1-2 . TRBV25-1 CASSEFGQGEVDYGYTF TGTGCCAGCAGTGAATTCGGCCAGGGGGAGGTCGACTATGGCTACACCTTC
TRBD1 TRBJ2-7 . TRBV5-4 CASSELDRDYEQYF TGTGCCAGCAGCGAGCTGGACAGGGACTACGAGCAGTACTTC
. TRBJ1-1 . TRBV6-5 CATSPSRTGKAFF TGTGCCACATCCCCTAGCCGTACAGGGAAAGCTTTCTTT
. TRBJ2-7 . TRBV7-9 CASSYPGEWSYEQYF TGTGCCAGCAGTTACCCGGGGGAGTGGTCCTACGAGCAGTACTTC
. TRBJ2-1 few TRBV5-1 CASSHLASAHNEQFF TGCGCCAGCAGTCATCTGGCTAGCGCGCACAATGAGCAGTTCTTC
TRBD1 TRBJ2-7 . TRBV5-1 CASSPATGGEQYF TGCGCCAGCAGCCCGGCGACAGGGGGCGAGCAGTACTTC
TRBD1 TRBJ1-4 . TRBV11-3 CASSMDRGREKLFF TGTGCCAGCAGTATGGACAGGGGGCGAGAAAAACTGTTTTTT
. TRBJ2-5 . TRBV14 CASSQEPGKGYF TGTGCCAGCAGCCAGGAGCCAGGGAAAGGGTACTTC
. TRBJ2-2 . TRBV5-1 CASRTEPGTGELFF TGCGCCAGCAGGACCGAACCGGGCACCGGGGAGCTGTTTTTT
. TRBJ2-1 . TRBV30 CAWGHGGSYNEQFF TGTGCCTGGGGCCACGGGGGCTCCTACAATGAGCAGTTCTTC
. TRBJ2-3 . TRBV30 CAWSVVEGGTDTQYF TGTGCCTGGAGTGTAGTCGAGGGAGGCACAGATACGCAGTATTTT
TRBD1 TRBJ1-4 . TRBV5-4 CASSEGQGGNEKLFF TGTGCCAGCAGTGAGGGACAGGGGGGAAATGAAAAACTGTTTTTT
TRBD1 TRBJ1-3 . TRBV19 CASSPGQAGGNTIYF TGTGCCAGTAGTCCGGGACAGGCAGGTGGAAACACCATATATTTT
. TRBJ2-2 . TRBV19 CASSWGLGGGELFF TGTGCCAGTAGTTGGGGCCTCGGGGGCGGGGAGCTGTTTTTT
. TRBJ1-1 . TRBV19 CASSRQVGTEASF TGTGCCAGTAGTCGACAGGTGGGCACTGAAGCTTCCTTT
. TRBJ2-7 . TRBV30 CAWSGWGVIEQYF TGTGCCTGGAGTGGCTGGGGAGTGATCGAGCAGTACTTC
. TRBJ2-1 . TRBV6-5 CASRSSYEQFF TGTGCCAGCAGATCTAGCTATGAGCAGTTCTTC
TRBD1 TRBJ1-1 few TRBV4-1 CASSQPSDRMNTEAFF TGCGCCAGCAGCCAACCTTCGGACAGGATGAACACTGAAGCTTTCTTT
TRBD1 TRBJ1-1 . TRBV6-6 CASTLTGGNTEAFF TGTGCCAGCACCCTGACAGGGGGGAACACTGAAGCTTTCTTT
. TRBJ1-2 . TRBV10-3 CAISGEAFYGYTF TGTGCCATTAGCGGGGAAGCCTTCTATGGCTACACCTTC
TRBD1 TRBJ2-5 . TRBV5-1 CASSPGTGLRGETQYF TGCGCCAGCAGCCCTGGGACAGGGCTTAGAGGAGAGACCCAGTACTTC
. TRBJ1-1 . TRBV7-2 CASSLRQVAEAFF TGTGCCAGCAGCTTACGACAGGTTGCTGAAGCTTTCTTT
TRBD1 TRBJ1-2 few TRBV5-4 CASSSDRLYGYTF TGTGCCAGCAGCTCGGACAGGCTCTATGGCTACACCTTC
. TRBJ1-1 . TRBV5-6 CASSLAGGTTEAFF TGTGCCAGCAGCTTGGCCGGGGGAACCACTGAAGCTTTCTTT
. TRBJ2-7 . TRBV7-6 CASSLGGSPYEQYF TGTGCCAGCAGCTTAGGAGGGTCCCCCTACGAGCAGTACTTC
. TRBJ2-1 . TRBV9 CASSASGSSYNEQFF TGTGCCAGCAGCGCCAGCGGTAGCTCCTACAATGAGCAGTTCTTC
. TRBJ2-1 . TRBV28 CASGSPGLYYNEQFF TGTGCCAGCGGCTCACCGGGACTCTACTACAATGAGCAGTTCTTC
TRBD1 TRBJ2-7 . TRBV2 CASRRTGISYEQYF TGTGCCAGCAGGCGGACAGGAATCTCCTACGAGCAGTACTTC
. TRBJ2-1 . TRBV6-1 CASSEVSRLWEQFF TGTGCCAGCAGTGAGGTGTCTAGGCTTTGGGAGCAGTTCTTC
TRBD2 TRBJ2-5 . TRBV9 CASSVGTSGSPETQYF TGTGCCAGCAGCGTAGGGACTAGCGGGAGCCCAGAGACCCAGTACTTC
. TRBJ1-4 . TRBV10-3 CATSLATNEKLFF TGTGCCACCTCGTTAGCAACTAATGAAAAACTGTTTTTT
TRBD2 TRBJ2-2 . TRBV7-7 CASSLAGANTGELFF TGTGCTAGCAGCCTAGCGGGGGCAAACACCGGGGAGCTGTTTTTT
. TRBJ2-4 . TRBV7-9 CASSSGDSSRDIQYF TGTGCCAGCAGCTCAGGCGACTCTAGCCGGGACATTCAGTACTTC
TRBD2 TRBJ2-7 . TRBV19 CASSPSTGLAGGKYF TGTGCCAGTAGTCCTTCCACGGGACTAGCGGGAGGAAAGTACTTC
TRBD1 TRBJ2-3 few TRBV5-1 CASSLTGGWTDTQYF TGCGCCAGCAGCTTGACAGGGGGCTGGACAGATACGCAGTATTTT
TRBD1 TRBJ2-2 . TRBV30 CARDRGPGELFF TGTGCAAGGGACAGGGGGCCCGGGGAGCTGTTTTTT